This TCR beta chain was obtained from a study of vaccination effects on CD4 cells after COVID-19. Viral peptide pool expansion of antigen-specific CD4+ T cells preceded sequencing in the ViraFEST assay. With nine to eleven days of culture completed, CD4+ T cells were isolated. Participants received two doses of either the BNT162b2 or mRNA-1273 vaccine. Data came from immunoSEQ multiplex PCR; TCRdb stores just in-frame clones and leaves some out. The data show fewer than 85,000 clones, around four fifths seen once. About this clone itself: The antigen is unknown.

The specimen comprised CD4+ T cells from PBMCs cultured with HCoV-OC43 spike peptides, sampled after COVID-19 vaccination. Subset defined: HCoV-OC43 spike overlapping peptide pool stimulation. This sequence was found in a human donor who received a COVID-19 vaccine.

CDR3 protein: CASSLGGLMDKETQYF. Written as DNA, the CDR3 is TGCGCCAGCAGCTTGGGGGGACTGATGGATAAAGAGACCCAGTACTTC. V is TRBV5-1 and J is TRBJ2-5; D possibly corresponds to TRBD2 (6 bases). From germline, CDR1 is SGHRS and CDR2 YFSETQ. This CDR3 comprises 16 residues. Trimming stripped 0 bases from V and 3 bases from J, with 15 bases between.